This TCR beta chain derives from a study of post-analysis software for immune sequencing data. Incorporated into the TCR beta cDNA libraries were unique molecular identifiers, which served to reduce PCR and sequencing biases. Using its own MiXCR run on the PCR reads, TCRdb lists one record per CDR3 protein. This table has some 500,000 distinct CDR3 sequences, under 55% appearing once. V lost 1 base and J 6 bases, leaving 13 bases between the germline ends. Germline values: CDR1 MGHRA, CDR2 YSYEKL. The CDR3 has 16 residues. A remark on this clonotype: The antigen remains undetermined.

General observations from the study: Among about 5 TRBV segments more frequent in patients than controls were TRBV5-6, TRBV5-1 and TRBV20-1.

The sequencing input was blood. This chain joins TRBV4-1 and TRBJ1-6; maybe TRBD1 (5 bases). The receptor was isolated from a girl aged 5 to 17 with multiple sclerosis. CDR3 bases: TGCGCCAGCAGCCAAGGCCCCGGGACGGGTAATTCACCCCTCCACTTT. Translation gives CASSQGPGTGNSPLHF.